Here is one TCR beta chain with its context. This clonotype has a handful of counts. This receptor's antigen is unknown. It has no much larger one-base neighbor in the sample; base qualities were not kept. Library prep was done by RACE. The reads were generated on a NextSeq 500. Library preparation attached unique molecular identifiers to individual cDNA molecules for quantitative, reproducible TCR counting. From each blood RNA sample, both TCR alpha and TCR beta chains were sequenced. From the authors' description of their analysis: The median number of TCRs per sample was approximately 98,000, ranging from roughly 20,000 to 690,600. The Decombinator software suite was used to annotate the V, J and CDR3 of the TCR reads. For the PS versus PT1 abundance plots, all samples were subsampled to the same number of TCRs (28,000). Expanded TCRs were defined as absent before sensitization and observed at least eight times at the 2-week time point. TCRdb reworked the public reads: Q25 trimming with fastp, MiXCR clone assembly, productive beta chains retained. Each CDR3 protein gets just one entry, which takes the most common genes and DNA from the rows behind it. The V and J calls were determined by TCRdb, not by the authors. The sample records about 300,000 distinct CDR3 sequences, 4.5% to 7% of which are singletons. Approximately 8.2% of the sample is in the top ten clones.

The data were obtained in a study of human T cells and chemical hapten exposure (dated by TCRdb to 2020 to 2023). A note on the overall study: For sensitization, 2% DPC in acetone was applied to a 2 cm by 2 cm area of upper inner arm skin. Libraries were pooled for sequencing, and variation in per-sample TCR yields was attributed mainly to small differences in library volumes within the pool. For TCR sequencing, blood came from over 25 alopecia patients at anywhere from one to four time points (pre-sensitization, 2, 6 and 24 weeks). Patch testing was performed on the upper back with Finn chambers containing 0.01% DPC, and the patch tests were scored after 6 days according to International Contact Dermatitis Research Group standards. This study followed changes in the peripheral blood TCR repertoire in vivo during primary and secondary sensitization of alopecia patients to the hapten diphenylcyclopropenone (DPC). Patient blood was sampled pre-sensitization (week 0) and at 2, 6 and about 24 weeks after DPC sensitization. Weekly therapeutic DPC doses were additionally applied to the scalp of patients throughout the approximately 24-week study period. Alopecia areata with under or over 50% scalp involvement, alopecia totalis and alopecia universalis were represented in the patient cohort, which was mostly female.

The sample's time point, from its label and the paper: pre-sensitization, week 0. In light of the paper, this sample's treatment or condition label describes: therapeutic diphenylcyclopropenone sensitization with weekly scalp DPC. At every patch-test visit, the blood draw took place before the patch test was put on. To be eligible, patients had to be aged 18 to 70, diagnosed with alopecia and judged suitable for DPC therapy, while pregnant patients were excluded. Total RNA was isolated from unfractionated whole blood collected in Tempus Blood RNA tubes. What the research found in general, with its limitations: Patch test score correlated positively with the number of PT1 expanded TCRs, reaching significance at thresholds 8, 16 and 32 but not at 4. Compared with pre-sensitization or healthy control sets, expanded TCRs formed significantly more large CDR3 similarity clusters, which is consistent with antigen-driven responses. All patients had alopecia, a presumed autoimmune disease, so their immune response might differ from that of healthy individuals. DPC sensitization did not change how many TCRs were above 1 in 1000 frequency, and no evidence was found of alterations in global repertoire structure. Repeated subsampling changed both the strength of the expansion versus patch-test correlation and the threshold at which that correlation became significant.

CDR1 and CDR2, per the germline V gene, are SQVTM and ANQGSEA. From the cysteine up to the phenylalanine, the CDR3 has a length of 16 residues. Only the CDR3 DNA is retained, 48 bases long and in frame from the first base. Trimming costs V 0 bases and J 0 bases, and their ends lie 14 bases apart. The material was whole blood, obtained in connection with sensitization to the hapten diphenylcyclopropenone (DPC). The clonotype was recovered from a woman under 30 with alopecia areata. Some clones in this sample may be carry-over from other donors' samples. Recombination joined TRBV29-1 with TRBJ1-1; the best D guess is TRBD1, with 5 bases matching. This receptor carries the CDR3 CSVEEDKLRMNTEAFF. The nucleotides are TGCAGCGTTGAAGAGGACAAACTTCGAATGAACACTGAAGCTTTCTTT.